These 22 T cell receptor beta chains came from one sample sequenced in a study of blood T cell repertoires in COVID-19. Data came from immunoSEQ multiplex PCR; TCRdb stores just in-frame clones and leaves some out. The sample consists of about 150,000 clones, 70% to 90% of them appearing once. Sequenced: peripheral blood. These receptors all come from a woman aged 70-85 years with acute or convalescent COVID-19.

The rearrangement links TRBV28 to TRBJ1-2, with D possibly TRBD1 on 5 matching bases. This CDR3 region has 15 residues. Looked up from germline, CDR1 is MDHEN and CDR2 is SYDVKM. Trimming pared 2 bases from V and 2 bases from J, leaving 12 bases between. As DNA, the CDR3 is TGTGCCAGCAGTTTAATCACTACAGGCAACTATGGCTACACCTTC. Protein sequence: CASSLITTGNYGYTF.

The rearrangement joins TRBV9 to TRBJ2-3; 10 positions match TRBD2. V lost 0 bases and J lost 8; bases outside the gene matches: 9. Germline V CDR1 and CDR2: SGDLS, YYNGEE. There are 16 residues in the CDR3. As DNA, the CDR3 is TGTGCCAGCAGCGTAGTAAGCGGGGGGGCCTCGGGTACGCAGTATTTT. It codes for CASSVVSGGASGTQYF.

This chain uses TRBV25-1 with TRBJ2-1, with 11 nucleotides matching TRBD2. This CDR3 is 14 amino acids long. In germline, CDR1 is MGHDK, CDR2 SYGVNS. J lost 10 bases, V lost 7 bases, and 9 bases had no gene match. The chain's CDR3 is CASTSGGPYDEQFF. The CDR3 nucleotides are TGTGCCAGCACTAGCGGGGGGCCCTACGACGAGCAGTTCTTC.

The CDR3 here is CASRTGDLTNYGYTF. CDR3 nucleotides: TGTGCCAGCCGGACAGGGGATCTGACTAACTATGGCTACACCTTC. The J gene is TRBJ1-2, the V gene TRBV6-5, with 9 nucleotides matching TRBD1. The CDR3 spans 15 residues. The germline CDR1 and CDR2 sequences are MNHEY and SVGAGI. Trimming cost V 8 bases and J 0 bases; bases outside gene matches: 7.

The chain has TRBV7-2 and TRBJ2-4; D may be TRBD2 (6 bases). CDR3 length: 16 amino acids. Trimming shortened V by 5 bases and J by 0 bases, and 14 bases separated the two germline ends. CDR1 and CDR2 (germline): SGHTA, FQGNSA. The CDR3 loop is CASSPGTFLAKNIQYF. In DNA form, the CDR3 reads TGTGCCAGCAGCCCAGGGACTTTTCTAGCCAAAAACATTCAGTACTTC.

In this sample, this clone turned up once. The V call is TRBV28, the J call TRBJ2-1; no firm D call. CDR3 length: 16 residues. Germline-derived CDR1 and CDR2 are MDHEN and SYDVKM. Trimming left V 6 bases short and J 6 bases short, with 21 bases between. DNA for the CDR3: TGTGCCAGCAGCGTAGGAATGGCTAGACTCGGCAATGAGCAGTTCTTC. Amino acids: CASSVGMARLGNEQFF.

This rearrangement joins TRBV4-2 to TRBJ1-2; D is perhaps TRBD1 (6 bases). V gave up 1 base and J gave up 2 bases, with 11 bases separating them. Germline CDR1 reads LGHNA; CDR2 reads YNFKEQ. The length of the CDR3 is 15 residues. CDR3 sequence: CASSQGRGQNYGYTF. The CDR3 region has the DNA TGTGCCAGCAGCCAAGGGCGGGGGCAGAACTATGGCTACACCTTC.

The chain uses TRBV6-1 and TRBJ1-1, with 8 nucleotides matching TRBD1. CDR3 length equals 16 residues. V shed 4 bases, J shed 1 base, and the junction held 8 bases outside the gene matches. The germline V gene encodes CDR1 MNHNS and CDR2 SASEGT. CDR3 coding DNA: TGTGCCAGCAGTGCCGGACAGGGAGGGAAGAACACTGAAGCTTTCTTT. Amino acid sequence: CASSAGQGGKNTEAFF.

The CDR3 bases are TGTGCCACCGCGCGGGGGGCGAGCAATCAGCCCCAGCATTTT. Translation: CATARGASNQPQHF. The V and J genes are TRBV2 and TRBJ1-5, with a tentative D call TRBD1 (6 bases). Between the trimmed V and J ends, which lost 10 bases and 1 base, there was a span of 14 bases. CDR3 size: 14 residues. CDR1 and CDR2 (germline): SNHLY, FYNNEI.

This clone was seen a single time. The germline gene is not matched at one end of the junction; a read error may be the cause. The chain joins TRBV6-5 to TRBJ2-7; D unresolved. Germline-derived CDR1 and CDR2 are MNHEY and SVGAGI. This CDR3 spans 14 amino acids. As DNA, the CDR3 is TGTACCAGCAGTTTAAACTCCCTTTTAAACGAGCAGTACTTC. Translating gives CTSSLNSLLNEQYF.

J is TRBJ2-7 and V is TRBV28, with D possibly TRBD2 on 5 matching bases. Germline values: CDR1 MDHEN, CDR2 SYDVKM. This CDR3 is built from 15 residues. The V gene lost 6 bases and the J gene lost 0 bases, with 15 bases spanning the gap. CDR3: CASSTRTLSSYEQYV. As DNA, the CDR3 is TGTGCCAGCAGCACCCGGACTCTAAGCTCCTACGAGCAGTACGTC.

This rearrangement joins TRBV19 to TRBJ1-6; D perhaps matches TRBD1 (5 bases). Per the germline V gene, CDR1 is LNHDA and CDR2 is SQIVND (reference sequence). V dropped 5 bases and J dropped 8 bases, with 16 bases sitting between them. The CDR3 extends over 15 amino acids. DNA for the CDR3: TGTGCCAGTAGTCCTACAGGTATCGGCGATTCACCCCTCCACTTT. It encodes CASSPTGIGDSPLHF.

The V call is TRBV28, the J call TRBJ1-3; TRBD1 agrees at 7 bases. Germline V gene data show CDR1 as MDHEN and CDR2 as SYDVKM. The CDR3 is 15 amino acids. J was trimmed by 0 bases and V by 6 bases; bases with no gene match: 5. CDR3 sequence: CASSLTGASGNTIYF. CDR3 DNA sequence: TGTGCCAGCAGCCTCACAGGGGCCTCTGGAAACACCATATATTTT.

The chain's CDR3 is CASSLGSTLRGELFF. The CDR3 nucleotides are TGTGCCAGCAGCTTAGGAAGCACCCTTCGTGGGGAGCTGTTTTTT. The gene calls are TRBV7-9 and TRBJ2-2; D not resolved. Germline V CDR1 and CDR2: SEHNR, FQNEAQ (reference sequence). The CDR3 extends over 15 amino acids. V lost 1 base and J lost 8, with 14 bases in between.

The chain is built from TRBV3-1 (or the pseudogene TRBV3-2) and TRBJ1-2; a possible D gene is TRBD1 (6 bases). Germline CDR1 is LGHDT and CDR2 is YNNKEL (reference sequence). Trimming removed 4 bases from V and 8 bases from J, with 17 bases in between. The CDR3 runs to 14 residues. The CDR3: CASSPLLGTWGYTF. DNA of the CDR3: TGTGCCAGCAGCCCCTTGCTCGGGACATGGGGCTACACCTTC.

The chain has TRBV7-9 and TRBJ1-3; 12 nucleotides agree with TRBD1. CDR1 SEHNR and CDR2 FQNEAQ come from the germline V gene (reference sequence). This CDR3 comprises 19 residues. The V and J ends lost 1 base and 0 bases, in that order; junction bases with no gene match: 7. The CDR3 DNA reads as TGTGCCAGCAGCTTAGGGGACAGGGGGCGATACAACTCTGGAAACACCATATATTTT. Its protein is CASSLGDRGRYNSGNTIYF.

The chain couples TRBV4-3 to TRBJ1-4, with TRBD1 identical over 7 bases. The V and J ends lost 1 base and 3 bases, in that order; junction bases with no gene match: 5. CDR3 length equals 16 residues. CDR1 and CDR2 (germline): LGHNA, YSLEER. CDR3 protein: CASSQVGGKANEKLFF. The CDR3 region has the DNA TGCGCCAGCAGCCAAGTAGGGGGCAAGGCTAATGAAAAACTGTTTTTT.

CDR3 protein: CASTPRKTGFHQPQHF. In DNA form, the CDR3 reads TGTGCCAGCACCCCTAGGAAGACAGGGTTTCATCAGCCCCAGCATTTT. The chain joins TRBV28 to TRBJ1-5, with TRBD1 identical over 7 bases. Germline V CDR1 and CDR2: MDHEN, SYDVKM. Trimming cost V 7 bases and J 5 bases; bases outside gene matches: 14. The CDR3 consists of 16 residues.

V gene TRBV27 combines with J gene TRBJ1-2, with no clear D. Germline loops: CDR1 MNHEY, CDR2 SMNVEV (reference sequence). CDR3 length: 15 residues. Trimming removed 3 bases from V and 3 bases from J, with 14 bases in between. CDR3 coding DNA: TGTGCCAGCAGTTTCAAACAGTCAGTTTACTATGGCTACACCTTC. Translated, it gives CASSFKQSVYYGYTF.

The chain links TRBV12-3 or TRBV12-4 to TRBJ2-2; D not resolved. Between the trimmed V and J ends, which lost 6 bases and 3 bases, there was a span of 5 bases. This CDR3 comprises 12 residues. In DNA form, the CDR3 reads TGTGCCAGCAGCTTCTACACCGGGGAGCTGTTTTTT. Translation: CASSFYTGELFF.

This clone was seen only once. This chain uses TRBV15 with TRBJ2-2, with a tentative D call TRBD1 (5 bases). Trimming removed 0 bases at V and 3 bases at J, with 14 bases between. Germline lookup yields CDR1 LNHNV and CDR2 YYDKDF (reference sequence). The CDR3 covers 17 residues. Written as DNA, the CDR3 is TGTGCCACCAGCAGAGAATTGCTGGACACAGACACCGGGGAGCTGTTTTTT. Residues: CATSRELLDTDTGELFF.

The V gene is TRBV28, the J gene TRBJ1-5; D is possibly TRBD1 (5 bases). Germline CDR1 and CDR2: MDHEN and SYDVKM. This CDR3 is built from 16 residues. V lost 5 bases to trimming and J lost 5 bases, with 19 bases between them. CDR3 in DNA: TGTGCCAGCAGTGGCGGGACTACCCCTGTATATCAGCCCCAGCATTTT. This encodes CASSGGTTPVYQPQHF.